A selection of T cell receptor beta chains follows, all from one sample in a study of control samples from healthy donors and cancer patients. Measured with immunoSEQ multiplex PCR; TCRdb has only the in-frame clones, and not every one. The data contain some 120,000 clones, around 86% of them seen just once; the ten biggest clones take up 8% to 9%. Sequenced material: blood. The receptor source for this set is a man between 35 and 55 years old in good health. The CDR3 runs from the conserved cysteine through the conserved F or W. The order of the fields is clone size, J gene, V gene, D gene, CDR3 protein, CDR3 DNA. D genes are given only for firm matches. Clone size is given for some rows only: seen once, a few or many times, or a class if the clone is expanded.

clone size: NA
J gene: TRBJ1-4
V gene: TRBV25-1
D gene: NA
CDR3 protein: CASSEREATNEKLFF
CDR3 DNA: TGTGCCAGCAGTGAGAGAGAAGCAACTAATGAAAAACTGTTTTTT

clone size: NA
J gene: TRBJ1-1
V gene: TRBV18
D gene: NA
CDR3 protein: CASSPPGGRNTEAFF
CDR3 DNA: TGTGCCAGCTCACCACCGGGGGGAAGGAACACTGAAGCTTTCTTT

clone size: NA
J gene: TRBJ1-3
V gene: TRBV7-2
D gene: NA
CDR3 protein: CASSLWGAGNTIYF
CDR3 DNA: TGTGCCAGCAGCTTGTGGGGGGCTGGAAACACCATATATTTT

clone size: NA
J gene: TRBJ2-5
V gene: TRBV2
D gene: NA
CDR3 protein: CASRLRDFLRAPKSAQETQYF
CDR3 DNA: TGTGCCAGCAGACTCCGGGACTTCTTGAGGGCGCCAAAGTCCGCCCAAGAGACCCAGTACTTC

clone size: NA
J gene: TRBJ2-7
V gene: TRBV7-9
D gene: TRBD2
CDR3 protein: CASSRTRSEQYF
CDR3 DNA: TGTGCCAGCAGTCGGACTAGATCCGAGCAGTACTTC

clone size: NA
J gene: TRBJ1-4
V gene: TRBV19
D gene: NA
CDR3 protein: CASSQVLGREKLFF
CDR3 DNA: TGTGCCAGTAGTCAGGTCCTTGGAAGAGAAAAACTGTTTTTT

clone size: NA
J gene: TRBJ1-2
V gene: TRBV3-1/TRBV3-2
D gene: NA
CDR3 protein: CASSQDGGLRGYTF
CDR3 DNA: TGTGCCAGCAGCCAAGACGGGGGGCTACGCGGCTACACCTTC

clone size: NA
J gene: TRBJ2-5
V gene: TRBV11-1
D gene: NA
CDR3 protein: CASSLALAEYQETQYF
CDR3 DNA: TGTGCCAGCAGCTTAGCGCTGGCGGAGTACCAAGAGACCCAGTACTTC

clone size: NA
J gene: TRBJ1-3
V gene: TRBV6-5
D gene: NA
CDR3 protein: CASSYGRLHSGNTIYF
CDR3 DNA: TGTGCCAGCAGTTACGGCCGGCTCCACTCTGGAAACACCATATATTTT

clone size: NA
J gene: TRBJ2-1
V gene: TRBV5-1
D gene: NA
CDR3 protein: CASSSDGSPYNEQFF
CDR3 DNA: TGCGCCAGCAGCTCCGACGGATCCCCTTACAATGAGCAGTTCTTC

clone size: NA
J gene: TRBJ1-4
V gene: TRBV11-2
D gene: NA
CDR3 protein: CASSFRPMNEKLFF
CDR3 DNA: TGTGCCAGCAGCTTCCGTCCAATGAATGAAAAACTGTTTTTT

clone size: NA
J gene: TRBJ2-7
V gene: TRBV6-5
D gene: NA
CDR3 protein: CASSYARGSAYEQYF
CDR3 DNA: TGTGCCAGCAGTTACGCACGGGGGTCTGCCTACGAGCAGTACTTC

clone size: NA
J gene: TRBJ2-1
V gene: TRBV9
D gene: TRBD2
CDR3 protein: CASSARNIRLAGGLGSYNEQFF
CDR3 DNA: TGTGCCAGCAGCGCTAGGAATATAAGACTAGCGGGGGGGCTGGGATCCTACAATGAGCAGTTCTTC

clone size: NA
J gene: TRBJ2-5
V gene: TRBV24-1
D gene: TRBD1
CDR3 protein: CATSDRTGVRETQYF
CDR3 DNA: TGTGCCACCAGTGATCGGACAGGGGTGAGAGAGACCCAGTACTTC

clone size: NA
J gene: TRBJ1-6
V gene: TRBV11-2
D gene: NA
CDR3 protein: CASSLRTARYNSPLHF
CDR3 DNA: TGTGCCAGCAGCCTACGGACAGCACGATATAATTCACCCCTCCACTTT

clone size: NA
J gene: TRBJ2-2
V gene: TRBV11-2
D gene: NA
CDR3 protein: CASSMQKVSGTGELFF
CDR3 DNA: TGTGCCAGCAGCATGCAGAAGGTATCGGGCACCGGGGAGCTGTTTTTT

clone size: few
J gene: TRBJ1-5
V gene: TRBV7-2
D gene: NA
CDR3 protein: CASSSRRDQPQHF
CDR3 DNA: TGTGCCAGCAGCTCCAGGCGGGATCAGCCCCAGCATTTT

clone size: once
J gene: TRBJ1-1
V gene: TRBV7-3
D gene: NA
CDR3 protein: CASSLDGGGVYTEAFF
CDR3 DNA: TGTGCCAGCAGCTTAGACGGTGGAGGGGTTTACACTGAAGCTTTCTTT

clone size: NA
J gene: TRBJ2-5
V gene: TRBV12-3/TRBV12-4
D gene: NA
CDR3 protein: CASTYQETQYF
CDR3 DNA: TGTGCCAGCACCTACCAAGAGACCCAGTACTTC

clone size: once
J gene: TRBJ1-3
V gene: TRBV18
D gene: NA
CDR3 protein: CASSPFDGNTIYF
CDR3 DNA: TGTGCCAGCTCACCCTTTGATGGAAACACCATATATTTT

clone size: NA
J gene: TRBJ2-3
V gene: TRBV4-2
D gene: NA
CDR3 protein: CASSQDYGKDTQYF
CDR3 DNA: TGTGCCAGCAGCCAAGATTACGGGAAGGATACGCAGTATTTT

clone size: NA
J gene: TRBJ1-3
V gene: TRBV5-1
D gene: NA
CDR3 protein: CASSLTFSTPGNTIYF
CDR3 DNA: TGCGCCAGCAGCTTGACGTTTAGCACACCCGGAAACACCATATATTTT

clone size: NA
J gene: TRBJ1-6
V gene: TRBV4-2
D gene: NA
CDR3 protein: CASSQDSLTHSPLHF
CDR3 DNA: TGTGCCAGCAGCCAAGATAGTTTAACGCATTCACCCCTCCACTTT

clone size: NA
J gene: TRBJ2-3
V gene: TRBV3-1/TRBV3-2
D gene: TRBD2
CDR3 protein: CASSRKISGVTDTQYF
CDR3 DNA: TGTGCCAGCAGCCGAAAGATCAGCGGGGTCACAGATACGCAGTATTTT

clone size: NA
J gene: TRBJ2-5
V gene: TRBV24-1
D gene: NA
CDR3 protein: CATSDWGIETQYF
CDR3 DNA: TGTGCCACCAGTGATTGGGGGATAGAGACCCAGTACTTC

clone size: once
J gene: TRBJ1-5
V gene: TRBV7-2
D gene: NA
CDR3 protein: CASRPRGTYQPQHF
CDR3 DNA: TGTGCCAGCAGGCCTAGGGGGACATATCAGCCCCAGCATTTT

clone size: NA
J gene: TRBJ2-3
V gene: TRBV7-2
D gene: NA
CDR3 protein: CASSSGRGDTQYF
CDR3 DNA: TGTGCCAGCAGCTCGGGGCGGGGAGATACGCAGTATTTT

clone size: once
J gene: TRBJ1-1
V gene: TRBV7-6
D gene: NA
CDR3 protein: CASSSGPNTEAFF
CDR3 DNA: TGTGCCAGCAGCTCAGGGCCGAACACTGAAGCTTTCTTT

clone size: NA
J gene: TRBJ1-6
V gene: TRBV15
D gene: NA
CDR3 protein: CATSSLARLSSYNSPLHF
CDR3 DNA: TGTGCCACCAGCAGTCTCGCACGTTTGAGCTCCTATAATTCACCCCTCCACTTT

clone size: NA
J gene: TRBJ2-1
V gene: TRBV27
D gene: TRBD2
CDR3 protein: CASSPSGGAYNEQFF
CDR3 DNA: TGTGCCAGCAGCCCTAGCGGGGGGGCCTACAATGAGCAGTTCTTC

clone size: few
J gene: TRBJ2-1
V gene: TRBV4-1
D gene: TRBD2
CDR3 protein: CASSQGLAGGLDEQFF
CDR3 DNA: TGCGCCAGCAGCCAAGGACTAGCGGGGGGGCTCGATGAGCAGTTCTTC

clone size: NA
J gene: TRBJ2-5
V gene: TRBV18
D gene: NA
CDR3 protein: CASSPNNGGQETQYF
CDR3 DNA: TGTGCCAGCTCACCAAACAACGGGGGCCAAGAGACCCAGTACTTC

clone size: NA
J gene: TRBJ1-3
V gene: TRBV7-2
D gene: NA
CDR3 protein: CASSFSRSGGNTIYF
CDR3 DNA: TGTGCCAGCAGCTTTTCCCGTTCGGGAGGAAACACCATATATTTT